The 21 T cell receptor beta chains below were found in one sample sequenced in a study of shared clonotypes between healthy human individuals. Produced via immunoSEQ multiplex PCR; TCRdb's table is partial and in-frame only. This table holds millions of clones, roughly 93% found once. Sequenced input: naive CD4+ T cells from PBMCs. Stated subset: CD45RA+ positively selected. These TCRs come from a man younger than 35 in good health. Some clones in this sample may be carry-over from other donors' samples.

This clone was recorded a few times. The chain carries TRBV19 and TRBJ2-5; weak D call: TRBD1 (6 bases). The CDR3 contains 14 residues. V lost 4 bases to trimming and J lost 1 base, with 10 bases between them. CDR1 and CDR2 from the germline V gene are LNHDA and SQIVND (reference sequence). CDR3 bases: TGTGCCAGTAGTACCGACAGGAGCCAAGAGACCCAGTACTTC. This gives the protein CASSTDRSQETQYF.

The sample holds one count of this clone. J is TRBJ2-7 and V is TRBV15, with 11 bases matching TRBD2. The length of the CDR3 is 15 residues. CDR1 and CDR2 (germline): LNHNV, YYDKDF (reference sequence). The J segment lost 3 bases and the V segment lost 0 bases, leaving 1 base of the junction unmatched. The CDR3 protein is CATSRDTSGGYEQYF. The CDR3 nucleotides read TGTGCCACCAGCAGAGATACTAGCGGGGGCTACGAGCAGTACTTC.

This clone has a single count. The CDR3 DNA sequence: TGTGCCAGCAGCTTTTCTGGGGCCGCAAGGACAGGGGGTACGCAGTATTTT. It yields the protein CASSFSGAARTGGTQYF. V gene TRBV7-9 combines with J gene TRBJ2-3, with TRBD1 matching 10 bases. The CDR3 runs 17 residues. Germline-derived CDR1 and CDR2 are SEHNR and FQNEAQ (reference sequence). With V trimmed by 3 bases and J by 8 bases, 14 bases remained unmatched.

V is TRBV2 and J is TRBJ1-2; D possibly corresponds to TRBD1 (6 bases). This CDR3 spans 17 amino acids. V was cut by 6 bases and J by 4 bases, with 24 bases left in between. Per the germline V gene, CDR1 is SNHLY and CDR2 is FYNNEI. The CDR3 is CASSASSEGGSFYGYTF. The CDR3 nucleotides read TGTGCCAGCAGCGCCAGCAGTGAAGGGGGTTCTTTCTATGGCTACACCTTC.

J is TRBJ2-7 and V is TRBV6-5; no firm D call. CDR1 is MNHEY and CDR2 is SVGAGI in the germline V gene. This CDR3 contains 13 residues. V lost 4 bases to trimming and J lost 12 bases, with 19 bases between them. The CDR3 spells CASSCPLPLSGYF. The CDR3 DNA reads as TGTGCCAGCAGTTGCCCCTTACCCCTAAGTGGGTACTTC.

This chain uses TRBV10-3 with TRBJ2-7, with D possibly matching TRBD2 (6 bases). The CDR3 contains 12 residues. Per the germline V gene, CDR1 is ENHRY and CDR2 is SYGVKD. Trimming pared 4 bases from V and 6 bases from J, leaving 10 bases between. The CDR3 here is CAISGRGSEQYF. Written as DNA, the CDR3 is TGTGCCATCAGTGGGAGGGGATCCGAGCAGTACTTC.

The genes are TRBV6-6 and TRBJ2-2, with D unclear. Between the trimmed V and J ends, which lost 6 bases and 7 bases, there was a span of 15 bases. CDR3 length: 14 amino acids. The V gene's germline CDR1 is MNHNY and CDR2 SVGAGI (reference sequence). This CDR3 is CASRIRLLIGELFF. CDR3 bases: TGTGCCAGCAGGATTCGACTTCTAATCGGGGAGCTGTTTTTT.

The chain couples TRBV27 to TRBJ2-7, with D perhaps matching TRBD1 (7 bases). V lost 9 bases, J lost 4 bases, and 19 bases lay in between. This CDR3 has 14 residues. Germline V CDR1 and CDR2: MNHEY, SMNVEV (reference sequence). CDR3 sequence: CASTPAGGRYEQYF. CDR3 DNA sequence: TGTGCCAGTACTCCGGCAGGGGGGCGGTACGAGCAGTACTTC.

This clone appeared once. The CDR3 carries no conserved terminal phenylalanine or tryptophan, so it likely arises from a read error. The DNA is omitted, as the CDR3 cannot be located on it reliably, and the CDR3 follows TCRdb's listing. V and J are TRBV18 and TRBJ1-1. Inclusive of both ends, the CDR3 amounts to 12 amino acids. Germline V gene data show CDR1 as KGHSH and CDR2 as LQKENI. CDR3 amino acids: CASSLGGGKPSR.

The J gene is TRBJ1-5, the V gene TRBV28, with a tentative D call TRBD1 (5 bases). V gave up 4 bases and J gave up 2 bases, with 15 bases separating them. Germline V gene lookup returns CDR1 MDHEN and CDR2 SYDVKM. The CDR3 is made up of 16 amino acids. CDR3 DNA: TGTGCCAGCAGTTCCAGCCAGGGATTCGGCAATCAGCCCCAGCATTTT. As protein: CASSSSQGFGNQPQHF.

J is TRBJ2-6 and V is TRBV7-2; D uncertain. The CDR3 loop spans 15 amino acids. The germline gives CDR1 SGHTA, CDR2 FQGNSA. The germline V and J ends were trimmed by 6 bases and 1 base, with 10 bases remaining between them. The CDR3 sequence is CASSRTPSGANVLTF. The CDR3 region has the DNA TGTGCCAGCAGTCGTACGCCGTCTGGGGCCAACGTCCTGACTTTC.

The chain uses TRBV7-9 and TRBJ2-2; possible D gene TRBD2, 6 bases. From germline, CDR1 is SEHNR and CDR2 FQNEAQ (reference sequence). The ends were cut back, 5 bases at V and 7 bases at J, with 17 bases in the middle. The CDR3 runs to 15 residues. The CDR3: CASSPYSGVGGELFF. CDR3 bases: TGTGCCAGCAGCCCTTACTCGGGGGTTGGCGGGGAGCTGTTTTTT.

The chain employs TRBV14 and TRBJ2-3; D is uncertain. The CDR3 has 13 amino acids. Germline V lookup: CDR1 SGHDN, CDR2 FVKESK. V was clipped by 4 bases and J by 1 base, with 6 bases between them. CDR3 nucleotides: TGTGCCAGCAGCCCCCTCCGCACAGATACGCAGTATTTT. Amino acid sequence: CASSPLRTDTQYF.

The gene calls are TRBV4-2 and TRBJ2-3; TRBD1 or TRBD2 may be the D gene (5 bases each). Germline lookup yields CDR1 LGHNA and CDR2 YNFKEQ. The CDR3 has 15 residues. Between the trimmed V and J ends, which lost 1 base and 2 bases, there was a span of 10 bases. The CDR3 DNA sequence: TGTGCCAGCAGCCAAGTGCTCGGGACCACAGATACGCAGTATTTT. The encoded protein is CASSQVLGTTDTQYF.

The chain carries TRBV11-2 and TRBJ1-2, with TRBD1 identical over 10 bases. The V and J ends lost 5 bases and 0 bases, in that order; junction bases with no gene match: 6. The CDR3 loop spans 16 amino acids. Germline assignment: CDR1 SGHAT and CDR2 FQNNGV. The CDR3 region has the DNA TGTGCCAGCAGCCTCGGACAGGGGGAGGCTAACTATGGCTACACCTTC. This codes for CASSLGQGEANYGYTF.

The CDR3 DNA is TGTGCCAGCAGTGCACCTGGGGATAGGAGCGAGCAGTACTTC. It codes for CASSAPGDRSEQYF. This chain links TRBV6-5 with TRBJ2-7; D not resolved. V shed 5 bases and J shed 6 bases, with 17 bases lying between them. This CDR3 is built from 14 residues. Germline CDR1 MNHEY, CDR2 SVGAGI.

This chain connects TRBV7-6 to TRBJ1-5, with 8 nucleotides matching TRBD1. Trimming cost V 4 bases and J 2 bases; bases outside gene matches: 13. The CDR3 runs 18 residues. Germline CDR1 is SGHVS and CDR2 is FNYEAQ. As DNA, the CDR3 is TGTGCCAGCAGCTCACAAACAGGGGGGACGGATCGCAATCAGCCCCAGCATTTT. Amino acid sequence: CASSSQTGGTDRNQPQHF.

J is TRBJ1-2 and V is TRBV5-6; 8 bases map to TRBD1. Germline trimming cut 2 bases from V and 7 bases from J; bases unmatched to any gene: 19. The CDR3 extends over 18 amino acids. The germline V gene encodes CDR1 SGHDT and CDR2 YYEEEE. The CDR3, as DNA: TGTGCCAGCAGCTTTACAGTTCGCGACGCCGACAGGGGTGGTGGCTACACCTTC. The encoded protein is CASSFTVRDADRGGGYTF.

V gene TRBV12-5 combines with J gene TRBJ1-1; TRBD1 aligns across 8 bases. After removal of 0 bases from V and 0 bases from J, the junction contained 12 bases not matched to a gene. Germline-derived CDR1 and CDR2 are LGHNT and FRNRAP. The CDR3 extends over 19 amino acids. CDR3 in amino acids: CASGLVLGTGNALNTEAFF. The CDR3 DNA reads TGTGCTAGTGGTTTGGTACTCGGGACAGGTAATGCGCTGAACACTGAAGCTTTCTTT.

The chain links TRBV4-1 to TRBJ2-2; D gene uncertain. This CDR3 comprises 16 residues. Germline CDR1 reads MGHRA; CDR2 reads YSYEKL. V was clipped by 0 bases and J by 2 bases, with 10 bases between them. In nucleotides, the CDR3 is TGCGCCAGCAGCCAAGACTTCGGAAGTAACACCGGGGAGCTGTTTTTT. It yields the protein CASSQDFGSNTGELFF.

The CDR3 here is CASSLSGQGYEQFF. The CDR3 DNA is TGTGCCAGCAGCTTATCGGGACAGGGCTATGAGCAGTTCTTC. The gene calls are TRBV7-9 and TRBJ2-1, with TRBD1 identical over 9 bases. CDR1 and CDR2 from the germline V gene are SEHNR and FQNEAQ (reference sequence). CDR3 size: 14 residues. V shed 2 bases and J 8 bases; nucleotides not matched to a gene: 4. The complete variable domain, with remaining parts taken from reference TRBV7-9 and TRBJ2-1, reads DTGVSQNPRHKITKRGQNVTFRCDPISEHNRLYWYRQTLGQGPEFLTYFQNEAQLEKSRLLSDRFSAERPKGSFSTLEIQRTEQGDSAMYLCASSLSGQGYEQFFGPGTRLTVL.